This TCR beta chain was retrieved from a study of T cell repertoires in aging, cancer and after chemotherapy. Peripheral blood genomic DNA, not sorted cells or RNA, was the template. Sample share makes this clonotype medium-sized. A mixed TRB-A/B primer pool amplified rearranged TRB by multiplex touch-down PCR. TCRdb reanalysed the multiplex PCR reads using MiXCR and keeps one entry per CDR3 protein. The data contain about 10,000 distinct CDR3 sequences, roughly 40% of them seen just once; the ten biggest clones take up under 2%. This TCR was recovered from a human donor in good health. The sequenced sample was blood.

CDR3 DNA sequence: TGTGCCAGCAGCCGGGACAGCACAGATACGCAGTATTTT. It is translated as CASSRDSTDTQYF. The chain combines TRBV6-5 with TRBJ2-3; D possibly matches TRBD1 or TRBD2 (5 bases each). The V gene lost 6 bases and the J gene lost 0 bases, with 7 bases spanning the gap. Germline V gene sequence: CDR1 MNHEY, CDR2 SVGAGI. This CDR3 is 13 amino acids long.